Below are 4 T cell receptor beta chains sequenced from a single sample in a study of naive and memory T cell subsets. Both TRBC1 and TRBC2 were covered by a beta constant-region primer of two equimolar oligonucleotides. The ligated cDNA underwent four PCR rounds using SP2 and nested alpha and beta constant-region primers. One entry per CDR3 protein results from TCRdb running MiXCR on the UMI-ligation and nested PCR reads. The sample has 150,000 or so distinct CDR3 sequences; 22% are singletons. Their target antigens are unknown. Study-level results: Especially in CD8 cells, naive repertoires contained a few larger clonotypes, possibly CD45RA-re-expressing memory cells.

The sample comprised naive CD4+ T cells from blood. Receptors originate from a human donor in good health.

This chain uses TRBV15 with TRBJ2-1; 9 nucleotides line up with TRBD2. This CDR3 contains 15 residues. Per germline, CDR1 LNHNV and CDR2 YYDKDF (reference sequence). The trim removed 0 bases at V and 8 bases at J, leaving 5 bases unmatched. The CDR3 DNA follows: TGTGCCACCAGCAGAGACAATAGCGGGAGCGATGAGCAGTTCTTC. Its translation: CATSRDNSGSDEQFF.

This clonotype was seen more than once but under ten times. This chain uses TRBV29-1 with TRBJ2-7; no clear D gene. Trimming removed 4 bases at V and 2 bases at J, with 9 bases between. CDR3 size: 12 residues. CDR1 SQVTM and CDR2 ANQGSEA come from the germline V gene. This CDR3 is CSVGDQAYEQYF. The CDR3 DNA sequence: TGCAGCGTTGGGGATCAGGCCTACGAGCAGTACTTC.

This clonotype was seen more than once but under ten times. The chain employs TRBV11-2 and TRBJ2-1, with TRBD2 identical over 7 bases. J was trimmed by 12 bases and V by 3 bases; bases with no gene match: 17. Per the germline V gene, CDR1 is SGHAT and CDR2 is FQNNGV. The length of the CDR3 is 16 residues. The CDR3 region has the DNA TGTGCCAGCAGCTTTTACGGGAGGCTTCGAAGGAACGGGCAGTTCTTC. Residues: CASSFYGRLRRNGQFF.

The chain's CDR3 is CASSSQFHEQYF. The CDR3 coding sequence is TGTGCCAGCAGTTCTCAGTTCCACGAGCAGTACTTC. The J gene is TRBJ2-7, the V gene TRBV28; no firm D call. There are 12 residues in the CDR3. CDR1 is MDHEN, CDR2 SYDVKM, per germline. The ends were cut back, 4 bases at V and 5 bases at J, with 9 bases in the middle.